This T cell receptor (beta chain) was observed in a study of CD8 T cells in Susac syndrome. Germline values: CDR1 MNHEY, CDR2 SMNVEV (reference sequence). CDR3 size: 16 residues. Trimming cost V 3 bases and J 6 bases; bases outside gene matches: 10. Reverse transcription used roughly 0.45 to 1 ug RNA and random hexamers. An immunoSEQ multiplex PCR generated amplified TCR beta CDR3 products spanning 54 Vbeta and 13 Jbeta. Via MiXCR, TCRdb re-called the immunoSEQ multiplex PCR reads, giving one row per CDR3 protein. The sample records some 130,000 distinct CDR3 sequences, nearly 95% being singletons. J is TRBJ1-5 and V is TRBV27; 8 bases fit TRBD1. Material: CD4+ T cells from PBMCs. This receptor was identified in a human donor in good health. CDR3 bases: TGTGCCAGCAGTTTTTATCCAGGGGGCAATGGTCAGCCCCAGCATTTT. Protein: CASSFYPGGNGQPQHF.